A single sample is the source of the 8 T cell receptor beta chains below, sequenced in a study of blood T cell repertoires in COVID-19 (dated by TCRdb to the early 2020s). The library was prepared using the immunoSEQ multiplex PCR assay. Drawn from immuneACCESS, this table holds only the in-frame rearrangements with V and J called that TCRdb kept. Clones are partly lost; checked studies trace under half to an unresolved V gene and leave the rest unexplained. The sample includes roughly 200,000 clones, with 78% observed a single time. Of the sample, roughly 2.8% is held by the ten largest clones. The specimen was peripheral blood. The receptors were gathered from a woman older than 75 with active or convalescent COVID-19.

This rearrangement joins TRBV6-5 to TRBJ1-5; maybe TRBD1 (6 bases). Germline CDR1 is MNHEY and CDR2 is SVGAGI. There are 15 residues in the CDR3. Trimming shortened V by 3 bases and J by 3 bases, and 12 bases separated the two germline ends. The CDR3 spells CASSYTGTANQPQHF. DNA for the CDR3: TGTGCCAGCAGTTATACAGGGACGGCCAATCAGCCCCAGCATTTT.

CDR3 nucleotides: TGTGCCAGCAGTTACCGCGGGTCTAGAAAGTACTTC. Protein sequence: CASSYRGSRKYF. This rearrangement joins TRBV6-5 to TRBJ2-5, with D possibly being TRBD2 (5 bases). Germline values: CDR1 MNHEY, CDR2 SVGAGI. V was pared by 2 bases and J by 12 bases, with 13 bases between. CDR3 length: 12 amino acids.

This chain joins TRBV5-1 and TRBJ2-6, with TRBD1 matching 7 bases. The CDR3 spans 17 residues. In germline, CDR1 is SGHRS, CDR2 YFSETQ. V trimming: 4 bases; J trimming: 0 bases; junction bases outside the gene matches: 7. CDR3 amino acids: CASSGDSILSGANVLTF. CDR3 bases: TGCGCCAGCAGCGGGGACAGTATACTCTCTGGGGCCAACGTCCTGACTTTC.

The chain couples TRBV7-2 to TRBJ2-2; 9 nucleotides line up with TRBD2. Germline values: CDR1 SGHTA, CDR2 FQGNSA. This CDR3 is 16 amino acids long. J was trimmed by 6 bases and V by 5 bases; bases with no gene match: 10. The CDR3 coding sequence is TGTGCCAGCAGCCAGCAATCTGGCGGGGGGGCCGGGGAGCTGTTTTTT. Translation gives CASSQQSGGGAGELFF.

The chain uses TRBV5-1 and TRBJ2-5; D perhaps matches TRBD1 (6 bases). Trimming took 3 bases from V and 4 from J, leaving 19 bases between them. There are 16 residues in the CDR3. CDR1 SGHRS and CDR2 YFSETQ come from the germline V gene. CDR3 loop: CASSWSEGGNRETQYF. The CDR3 coding sequence is TGCGCCAGCAGCTGGTCGGAAGGGGGTAATCGAGAGACCCAGTACTTC.

The J gene is TRBJ1-1, the V gene TRBV28; D is unclear. CDR1 MDHEN and CDR2 SYDVKM come from the germline V gene. V was pared by 6 bases and J by 0 bases, with 11 bases between. There are 14 residues in the CDR3. The CDR3 sequence: CASREIDMNTEAFF. Here the CDR3 DNA reads TGTGCCAGCAGGGAAATAGACATGAACACTGAAGCTTTCTTT.

This chain links TRBV28 with TRBJ2-7, with D maybe TRBD1 (6 bases). V lost 5 bases and J lost 6, with 14 bases in between. The CDR3 runs 13 residues. Germline values: CDR1 MDHEN, CDR2 SYDVKM. In DNA, the CDR3 is TGTGCCAGCAGTGGAACCAGGGGCGGCGAGCAGTACTTC. Its translation: CASSGTRGGEQYF.

The rearrangement uses TRBV28 and TRBJ1-5; D may be TRBD1 (5 bases). Germline CDR1 is MDHEN and CDR2 is SYDVKM. There are 14 residues in the CDR3. V lost 3 bases and J 7 bases, leaving 13 bases between the germline ends. CDR3 coding DNA: TGTGCCAGCAGTTTTTTTGGGGCAGGGCAGCCCCAGCATTTT. Its translation is CASSFFGAGQPQHF.